The sequence of this TCR beta chain was determined in a study of T cell changes during pregnancy in multiple sclerosis. The assay was immunoSEQ multiplex PCR, and TCRdb's table has in-frame clones only and misses some. The sample holds roughly 110,000 clones; approximately 90% are singletons and the top ten take approximately 1.5%. V lost 1 base and J 3 bases, leaving 12 bases between the germline ends. Germline V gives CDR1 LGHNA, CDR2 YNFKEQ. This CDR3 is built from 16 residues. This clonotype originated in a female donor with multiple sclerosis, enrolled in a pregnancy study. Sequenced here: peripheral blood, sampled after pregnancy. V gene TRBV4-2 combines with J gene TRBJ1-4; no clear D gene. CDR3 protein: CASSQAEGAPNEKLFF. CDR3 bases: TGTGCCAGCAGCCAAGCTGAGGGAGCACCTAATGAAAAACTGTTTTTT.